This T cell receptor (beta chain) comes out of a study of T cell responses to AZD1222 COVID-19 vaccine. Notes on the study in general: Baseline seropositives among AZD1222 recipients totaled only 5 or 6.

TCRdb keeps only in-frame clones here, not all; method: immunoSEQ multiplex PCR. The profile covers about 57,000 clones, with approximately 86% appearing a single time and 16% taken by the ten largest. Turning to this clone: As yet, its antigen is unknown.

Trimming took 6 bases from V and 1 from J, leaving 16 bases between them. The CDR3 loop spans 15 amino acids. The germline CDR1 and CDR2 sequences are SGDLS and YYNGEE. The chain is built from TRBV9 and TRBJ1-1; maybe TRBD1 (5 bases). The sequence came from an adult in good health. The sequencing here drew on peripheral blood, taken on day 0 of AZD1222 vaccination. CDR3 residues: CASTKGRGRNTEAFF. The CDR3 DNA sequence: TGTGCCAGCACTAAGGGACGGGGGAGGAACACTGAAGCTTTCTTT.